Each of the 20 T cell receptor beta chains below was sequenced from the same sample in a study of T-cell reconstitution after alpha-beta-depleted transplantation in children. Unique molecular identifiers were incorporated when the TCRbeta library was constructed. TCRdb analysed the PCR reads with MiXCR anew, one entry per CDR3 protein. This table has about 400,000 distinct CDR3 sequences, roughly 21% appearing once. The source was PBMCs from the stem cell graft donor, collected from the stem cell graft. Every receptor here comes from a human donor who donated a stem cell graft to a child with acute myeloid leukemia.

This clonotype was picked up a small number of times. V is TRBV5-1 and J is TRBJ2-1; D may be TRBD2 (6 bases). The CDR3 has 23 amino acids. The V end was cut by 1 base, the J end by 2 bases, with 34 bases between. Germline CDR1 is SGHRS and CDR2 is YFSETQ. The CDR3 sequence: CASSLQGTSVWTLSESAYNEQFF. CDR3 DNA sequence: TGCGCCAGCAGCTTGCAAGGGACTTCGGTTTGGACCCTATCGGAGTCGGCCTACAATGAGCAGTTCTTC.

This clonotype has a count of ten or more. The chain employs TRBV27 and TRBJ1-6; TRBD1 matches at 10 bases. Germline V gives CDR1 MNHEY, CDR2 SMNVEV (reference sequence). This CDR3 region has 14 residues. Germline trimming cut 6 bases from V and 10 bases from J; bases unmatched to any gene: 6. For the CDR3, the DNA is TGTGCCAGCAGAACCGGGACAGGGGTGTCACCCCTCCACTTT. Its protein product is CASRTGTGVSPLHF.

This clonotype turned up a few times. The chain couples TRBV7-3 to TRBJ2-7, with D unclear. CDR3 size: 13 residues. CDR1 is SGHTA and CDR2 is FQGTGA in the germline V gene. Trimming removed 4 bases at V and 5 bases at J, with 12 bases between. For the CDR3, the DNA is TGTGCCAGCAGCTCTTCGATAGGCGACGAGCAGTACTTC. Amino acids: CASSSSIGDEQYF.

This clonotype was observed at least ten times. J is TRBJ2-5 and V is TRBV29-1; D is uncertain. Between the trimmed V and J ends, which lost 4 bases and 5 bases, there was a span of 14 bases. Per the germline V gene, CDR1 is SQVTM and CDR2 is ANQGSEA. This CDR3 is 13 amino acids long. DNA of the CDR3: TGCAGCGTTGGTCCGGGCCCCGGGGAGACCCAGTACTTC. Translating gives CSVGPGPGETQYF.

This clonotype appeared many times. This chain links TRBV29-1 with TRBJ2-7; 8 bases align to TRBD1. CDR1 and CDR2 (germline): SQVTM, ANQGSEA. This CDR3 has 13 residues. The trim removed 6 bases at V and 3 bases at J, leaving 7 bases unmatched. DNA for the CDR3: TGCAGCGTATCCAAGGACAGGGACTACGAGCAGTACTTC. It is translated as CSVSKDRDYEQYF.

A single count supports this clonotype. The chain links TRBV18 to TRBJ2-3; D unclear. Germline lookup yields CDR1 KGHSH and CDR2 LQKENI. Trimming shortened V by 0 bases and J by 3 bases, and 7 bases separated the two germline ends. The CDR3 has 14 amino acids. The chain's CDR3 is CASSPPYLTDTQYF. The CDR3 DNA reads TGTGCCAGCTCACCACCTTACCTAACAGATACGCAGTATTTT.

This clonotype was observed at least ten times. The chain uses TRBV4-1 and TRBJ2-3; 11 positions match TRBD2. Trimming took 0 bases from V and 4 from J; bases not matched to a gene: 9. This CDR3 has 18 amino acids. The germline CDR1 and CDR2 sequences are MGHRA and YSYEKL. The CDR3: CASSQEGWRLAGPDTQYF. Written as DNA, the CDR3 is TGCGCCAGCAGCCAAGAGGGGTGGAGACTAGCGGGGCCAGATACGCAGTATTTT.

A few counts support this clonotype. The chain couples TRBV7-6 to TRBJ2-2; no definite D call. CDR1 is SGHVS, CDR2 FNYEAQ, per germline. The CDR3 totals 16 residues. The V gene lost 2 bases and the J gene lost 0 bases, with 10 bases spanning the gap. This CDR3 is CASSLNVPANTGELFF. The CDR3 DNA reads TGTGCCAGCAGCTTAAATGTACCGGCGAACACCGGGGAGCTGTTTTTT.

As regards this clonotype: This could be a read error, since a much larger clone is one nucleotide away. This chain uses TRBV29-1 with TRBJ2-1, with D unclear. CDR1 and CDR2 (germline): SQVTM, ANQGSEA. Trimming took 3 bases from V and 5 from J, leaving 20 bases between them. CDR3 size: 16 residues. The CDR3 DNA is TGCAGCGTTGATATAGTTGAGAGGAACATGAACAATGAGCAGTTCTTC. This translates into CSVDIVERNMNNEQFF.

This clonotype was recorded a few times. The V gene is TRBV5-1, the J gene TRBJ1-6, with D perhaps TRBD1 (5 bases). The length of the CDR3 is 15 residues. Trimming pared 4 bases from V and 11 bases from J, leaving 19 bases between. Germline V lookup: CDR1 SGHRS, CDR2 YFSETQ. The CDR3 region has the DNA TGCGCCAGCAGCCCCGGGACTCCAGGAGGGACACCCCTCCACTTT. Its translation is CASSPGTPGGTPLHF. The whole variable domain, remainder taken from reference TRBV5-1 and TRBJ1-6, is KAGVTQTPRYLIKTRGQQVTLSCSPISGHRSVSWYQQTPGQGLQFLFEYFSETQRNKGNFPGRFSGRQFSNSRSEMNVSTLELGDSALYLCASSPGTPGGTPLHFGNGTRLTVT.

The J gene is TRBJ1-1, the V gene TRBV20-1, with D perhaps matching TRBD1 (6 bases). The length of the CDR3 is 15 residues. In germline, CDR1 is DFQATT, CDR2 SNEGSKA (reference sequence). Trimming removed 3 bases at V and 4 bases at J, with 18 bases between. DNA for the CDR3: TGCAGTGCTAGTGATACTCGGGTAGGGGGCACTGAAGCTTTCTTT. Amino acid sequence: CSASDTRVGGTEAFF.

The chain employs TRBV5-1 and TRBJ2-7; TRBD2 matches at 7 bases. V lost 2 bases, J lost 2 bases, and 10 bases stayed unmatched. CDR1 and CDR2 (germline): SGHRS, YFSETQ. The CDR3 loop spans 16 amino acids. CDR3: CASSLPGGSGPYEQYF. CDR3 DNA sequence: TGCGCCAGCAGCTTACCCGGGGGGTCCGGACCCTACGAGCAGTACTTC.

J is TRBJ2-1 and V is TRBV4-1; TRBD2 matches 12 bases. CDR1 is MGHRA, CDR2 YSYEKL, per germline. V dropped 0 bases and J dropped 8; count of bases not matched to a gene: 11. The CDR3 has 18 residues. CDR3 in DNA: TGCGCCAGCAGCCAAGATCCCCGGACTAGCGGGATCGTGGATGAGCAGTTCTTC. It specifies CASSQDPRTSGIVDEQFF.

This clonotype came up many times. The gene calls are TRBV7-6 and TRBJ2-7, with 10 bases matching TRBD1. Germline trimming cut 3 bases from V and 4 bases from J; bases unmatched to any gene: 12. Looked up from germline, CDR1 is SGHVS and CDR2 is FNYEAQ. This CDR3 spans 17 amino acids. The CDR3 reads CASSLVDRGLLPYEQYF. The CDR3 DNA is TGTGCCAGCAGCTTGGTTGACAGGGGGCTACTCCCATACGAGCAGTACTTC. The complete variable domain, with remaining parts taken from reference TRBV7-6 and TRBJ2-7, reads GAGVSQSPRYKVTKRGQDVALRCDPISGHVSLYWYRQALGQGPEFLTYFNYEAQQDKSGLPNDRFSAERPEGSISTLTIQRTEQRDSAMYRCASSLVDRGLLPYEQYFGPGTRLTVT.

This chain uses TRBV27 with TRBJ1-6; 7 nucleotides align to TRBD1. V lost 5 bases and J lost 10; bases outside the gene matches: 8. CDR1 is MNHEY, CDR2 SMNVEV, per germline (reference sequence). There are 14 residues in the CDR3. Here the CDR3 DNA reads TGTGCCAGCAGTGCCGACAGGGTAGGGTCACCCCTCCACTTT. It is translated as CASSADRVGSPLHF.

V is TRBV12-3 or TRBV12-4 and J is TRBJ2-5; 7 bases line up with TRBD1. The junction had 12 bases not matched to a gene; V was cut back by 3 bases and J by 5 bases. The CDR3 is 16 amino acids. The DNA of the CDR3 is TGTGCCAGCAGTTTTTGGGGTACAGGGGATCGCGAGACCCAGTACTTC. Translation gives CASSFWGTGDRETQYF.

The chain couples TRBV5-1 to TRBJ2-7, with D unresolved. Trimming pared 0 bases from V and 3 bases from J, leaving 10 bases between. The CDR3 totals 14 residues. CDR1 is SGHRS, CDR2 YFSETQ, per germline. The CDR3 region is CASSLGSDNYEQYF. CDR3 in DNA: TGCGCCAGCAGCTTGGGATCTGACAACTACGAGCAGTACTTC.

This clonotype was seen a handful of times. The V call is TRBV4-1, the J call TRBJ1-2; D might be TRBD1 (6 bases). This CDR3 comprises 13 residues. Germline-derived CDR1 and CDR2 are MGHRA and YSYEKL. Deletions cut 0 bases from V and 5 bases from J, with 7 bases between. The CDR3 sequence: CASSQEQGYGYTF. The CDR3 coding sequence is TGCGCCAGCAGCCAAGAACAGGGTTATGGCTACACCTTC.

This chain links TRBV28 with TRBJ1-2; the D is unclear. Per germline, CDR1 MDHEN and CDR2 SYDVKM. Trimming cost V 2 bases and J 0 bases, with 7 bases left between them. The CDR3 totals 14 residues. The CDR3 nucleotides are TGTGCCAGCAGTTTAAAGGAAACTAACTATGGCTACACCTTC. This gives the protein CASSLKETNYGYTF.

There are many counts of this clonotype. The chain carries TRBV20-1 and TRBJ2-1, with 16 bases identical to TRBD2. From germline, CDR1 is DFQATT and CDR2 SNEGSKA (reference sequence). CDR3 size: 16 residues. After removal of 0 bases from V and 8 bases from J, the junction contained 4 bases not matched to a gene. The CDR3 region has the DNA TGCAGTGCTAGAGATGGGGGACTAGCGGGAGGGGATGAGCAGTTCTTC. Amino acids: CSARDGGLAGGDEQFF.